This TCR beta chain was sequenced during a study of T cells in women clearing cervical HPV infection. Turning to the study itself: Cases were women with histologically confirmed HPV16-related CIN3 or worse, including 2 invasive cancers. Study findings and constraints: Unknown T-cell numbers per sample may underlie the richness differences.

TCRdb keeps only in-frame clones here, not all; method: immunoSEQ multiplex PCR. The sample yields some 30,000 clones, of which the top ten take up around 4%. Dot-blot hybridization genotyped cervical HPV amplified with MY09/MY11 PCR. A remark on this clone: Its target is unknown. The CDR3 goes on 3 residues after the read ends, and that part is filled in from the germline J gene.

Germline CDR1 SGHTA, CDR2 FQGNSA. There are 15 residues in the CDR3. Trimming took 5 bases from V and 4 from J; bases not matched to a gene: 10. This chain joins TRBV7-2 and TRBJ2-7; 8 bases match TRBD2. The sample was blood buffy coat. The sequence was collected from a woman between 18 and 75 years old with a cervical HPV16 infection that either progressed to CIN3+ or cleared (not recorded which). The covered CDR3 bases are TGTGCCAGCAGCCCGACGGGGGGGGATAGGTACGAG. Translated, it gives CASSPTGGDRYE. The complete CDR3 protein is CASSPTGGDRYEQYF.